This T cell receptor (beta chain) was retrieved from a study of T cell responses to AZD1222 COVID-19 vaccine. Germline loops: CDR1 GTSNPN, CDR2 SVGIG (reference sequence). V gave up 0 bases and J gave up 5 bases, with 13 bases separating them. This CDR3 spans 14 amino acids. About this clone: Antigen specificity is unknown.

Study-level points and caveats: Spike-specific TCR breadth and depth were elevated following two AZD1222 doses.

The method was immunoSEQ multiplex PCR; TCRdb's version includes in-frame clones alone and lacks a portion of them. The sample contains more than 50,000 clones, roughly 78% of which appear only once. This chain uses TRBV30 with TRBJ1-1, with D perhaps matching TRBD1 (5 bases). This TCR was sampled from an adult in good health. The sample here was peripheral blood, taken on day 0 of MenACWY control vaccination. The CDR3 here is CAWSVSGGETEAFF. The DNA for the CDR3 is TGTGCCTGGAGTGTTTCGGGGGGAGAGACTGAAGCTTTCTTT.